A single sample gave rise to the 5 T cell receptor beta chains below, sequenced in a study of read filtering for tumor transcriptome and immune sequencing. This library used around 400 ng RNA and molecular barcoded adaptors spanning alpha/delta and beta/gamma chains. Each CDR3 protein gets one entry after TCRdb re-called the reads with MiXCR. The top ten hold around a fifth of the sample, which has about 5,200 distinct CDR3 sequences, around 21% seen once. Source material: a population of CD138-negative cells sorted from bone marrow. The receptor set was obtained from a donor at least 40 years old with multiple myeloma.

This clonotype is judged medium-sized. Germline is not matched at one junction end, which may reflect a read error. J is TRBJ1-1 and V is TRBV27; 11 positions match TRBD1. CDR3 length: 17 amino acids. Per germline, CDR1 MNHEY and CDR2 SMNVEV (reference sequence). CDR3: CASSSPGTGGMNTEAFF. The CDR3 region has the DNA TGTGCCAGCAGTTCCCCCGGGACAGGGGGTATGAACACTGAAGCCTTCTTT.

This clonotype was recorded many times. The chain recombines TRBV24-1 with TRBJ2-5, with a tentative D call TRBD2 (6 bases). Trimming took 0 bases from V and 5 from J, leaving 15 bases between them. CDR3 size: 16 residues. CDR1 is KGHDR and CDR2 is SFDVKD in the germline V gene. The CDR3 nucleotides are TGTGCCACCAGTGATTTGCAGTTCGGAGGGTTTGAGACCCAGTACTTC. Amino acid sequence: CATSDLQFGGFETQYF.

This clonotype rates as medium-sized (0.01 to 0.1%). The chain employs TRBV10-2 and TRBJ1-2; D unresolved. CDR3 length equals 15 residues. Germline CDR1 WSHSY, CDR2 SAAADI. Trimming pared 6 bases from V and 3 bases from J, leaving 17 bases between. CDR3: CASRGKSVRDYGYTF. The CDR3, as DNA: TGCGCCAGCAGAGGGAAATCTGTCCGAGACTATGGCTACACCTTC.

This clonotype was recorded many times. The CDR3 is CASSQLQGMQPQHF. CDR3 sequence (DNA): TGTGCCAGCAGCCAACTACAGGGGATGCAGCCCCAGCATTTT. The rearrangement uses TRBV3-1 and TRBJ1-5, with TRBD1 identical over 7 bases. J gave up 7 bases and V 2 bases, and 5 bases lay outside the gene matches. The germline CDR1 and CDR2 sequences are LGHDT and YNNKEL (reference sequence). The CDR3 has 14 amino acids.

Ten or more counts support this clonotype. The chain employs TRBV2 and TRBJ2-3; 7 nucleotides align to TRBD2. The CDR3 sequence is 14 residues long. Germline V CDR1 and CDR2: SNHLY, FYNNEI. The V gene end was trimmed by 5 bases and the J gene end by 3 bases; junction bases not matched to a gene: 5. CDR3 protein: CASSHGGLTDTQYF. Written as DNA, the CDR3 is TGTGCCAGCAGTCACGGGGGACTAACAGATACGCAGTATTTT.